The clone carrying this TCR beta chain appeared many times. As yet, its antigen is unknown. The sample's time point: newly diagnosed GD, antithyroid drugs for less than 3 months. PBMC RNA was the source of the TCR library. This record comes from a study of regulatory T cells in long-lasting Graves disease. Study observations and caveats: Less diverse TCR repertoires were seen in persistent Graves' patients than in newly diagnosed ones. Gene preferences differed: TRBV28, TRBJ1-2, TRBJ2-5 in persistent cases.

Assembly of TCR beta libraries relied on iRepertoire HTBI primers together with Arm-PCR of CDR3 regions. MiXCR, applied by TCRdb to the multiplex PCR reads, yields one record per CDR3 protein. The top ten hold approximately 20% of the sample, which has approximately 210,000 distinct CDR3 sequences, 15% to 20% seen once. Looked up from germline, CDR1 is SGHTA and CDR2 is FQGNSA. There are 12 residues in the CDR3. After removal of 4 bases from V and 13 bases from J, the junction contained 10 bases not matched to a gene. The clonotype originates from a female donor with Graves disease. The rearrangement joins TRBV7-2 to TRBJ2-7, with TRBD2 matching over 7 bases. The sequencing used peripheral blood mononuclear cells (PBMCs), collected at new diagnosis, from a patient treated with antithyroid drugs. CDR3 loop: CASSSTGREKYF. The DNA for the CDR3 is TGTGCCAGCAGCTCAACGGGGCGGGAGAAATACTTC.